Each of the 21 T cell receptor beta chains below was sequenced from the same sample in a study of human T cells and chemical hapten exposure (dated by TCRdb to the early 2020s). The method was RACE. The data were produced on a NextSeq 500. The public reads were reprocessed in TCRdb via fastp at Q25 and MiXCR, keeping in-frame beta chains. Each CDR3 protein gets just one entry, which takes the most common genes and DNA from the rows behind it. Counted in this sample were 150,000 to 200,000 distinct CDR3 sequences; around 23% of them appeared once. 2.5% of the sample lies in the top ten. Read against the paper, the sample's time point label means: patch test 3, about 24 weeks after DPC sensitization. Read against the paper, the sample's treatment or condition label means: therapeutic diphenylcyclopropenone sensitization with weekly scalp DPC. The specimen comprised whole blood, sampled in connection with sensitization to the hapten diphenylcyclopropenone (DPC). The origin of the receptors is a woman aged 40-49 years with alopecia areata. Some clones in this sample may be carry-over from other donors' samples.

In its sample, this clonotype was seen a few times. The chain links TRBV29-1 to TRBJ2-5; D possibly corresponds to TRBD1 (7 bases). The germline V and J ends were trimmed by 7 bases and 5 bases, with 11 bases remaining between them. The CDR3 is 11 amino acids. The germline gives CDR1 SQVTM, CDR2 ANQGSEA. CDR3 residues: CSGAGGETQYF. CDR3 DNA sequence: TGCAGCGGTGCAGGGGGGGAGACCCAGTACTTC. The variable domain in full, with the rest retrieved from reference TRBV29-1 and TRBJ2-5, is SAVISQKPSRDICQRGTSLTIQCQVDSQVTMMFWYRQQPGQSLTLIATANQGSEATYESGFVIDKFPISRPNLTFSTLTVSNMSPEDSSIYLCSGAGGETQYFGPGTRLLVL.

V and J are TRBV10-3 and TRBJ1-5, with D uncertain. The CDR3 consists of 14 residues. Trimming shortened V by 7 bases and J by 4 bases, and 14 bases separated the two germline ends. CDR1 is ENHRY, CDR2 SYGVKD, per germline. For the CDR3, the DNA is TGTGCCATCACGAGCGACTTAGTAAATCAGCCCCAGCATTTT. Translating gives CAITSDLVNQPQHF.

At least ten counts were recorded for this clonotype. The J gene is TRBJ1-1, the V gene TRBV29-1; weak D call: TRBD1 (5 bases). V lost 4 bases, J lost 4 bases, and 10 bases lay in between. The CDR3 is 12 residues long. Germline values: CDR1 SQVTM, CDR2 ANQGSEA. DNA of the CDR3: TGCAGCGTTGTAGGAGGGGTCACTGAAGCTTTCTTT. It encodes CSVVGGVTEAFF.

At least ten counts were recorded for this clonotype. The rearrangement uses TRBV29-1 and TRBJ2-4; weak D call: TRBD1 (7 bases). Germline V gives CDR1 SQVTM, CDR2 ANQGSEA. The V end lost 6 bases, the J end lost 0 bases, and 24 bases lay between the germline ends. The CDR3 length is 18 residues. The CDR3 sequence: CSVAAGQPSALAKNIQYF. The CDR3 region has the DNA TGCAGCGTAGCGGCGGGACAGCCTTCCGCCTTAGCCAAAAACATTCAGTACTTC. The full variable domain, in which reference TRBV29-1 and TRBJ2-4 provide the parts outside the CDR3, is SAVISQKPSRDICQRGTSLTIQCQVDSQVTMMFWYRQQPGQSLTLIATANQGSEATYESGFVIDKFPISRPNLTFSTLTVSNMSPEDSSIYLCSVAAGQPSALAKNIQYFGAGTRLSVL.

This clonotype was counted only a few times. The chain links TRBV5-1 to TRBJ1-1; D may be TRBD1 (5 bases). The CDR3 extends over 16 amino acids. With 1 base removed from V and 0 bases from J, the gap between germline ends came to 13 bases. The germline CDR1 and CDR2 sequences are SGHRS and YFSETQ. CDR3 loop: CASSLTGAGLNTEAFF. CDR3 sequence (DNA): TGCGCCAGCAGCTTGACCGGGGCCGGGTTGAACACTGAAGCTTTCTTT.

Worth noting for this clonotype: A read error may be the cause here, since a much bigger clone is one base away. V usage is TRBV9 and J usage is TRBJ2-5; TRBD1 matches 7 bases. This CDR3 contains 16 residues. Germline-derived CDR1 and CDR2 are SGDLS and YYNGEE. CDR3: CASSVGTVLGWETQYF. The CDR3 DNA reads TGTGCCAGCAGTGTAGGGACAGTCCTAGGGTGGGAGACCCAGTACTTC.

The J gene is TRBJ2-3, the V gene TRBV11-1; 7 bases line up with TRBD1. Germline V gene data show CDR1 as SGHAT and CDR2 as FQDESV (reference sequence). Trimming took 5 bases from V and 0 from J; bases not matched to a gene: 8. This CDR3 is 16 amino acids long. The CDR3 DNA reads as TGTGCCAGCAGCAAGACAGGGATGATTAGCACAGATACGCAGTATTTT. The encoded protein is CASSKTGMISTDTQYF.

This clonotype has only a few counts. The V gene is TRBV6-5, the J gene TRBJ2-5, with a possible D match to TRBD2 (5 bases). Trimming removed 2 bases from V and 0 bases from J, with 16 bases in between. The germline V gene has CDR1 MNHEY and CDR2 SVGAGI. The CDR3 extends over 17 amino acids. CDR3 nucleotide sequence: TGTGCCAGCAGTTACAATAGAGGACTCTTATACCAAGAGACCCAGTACTTC. It translates to CASSYNRGLLYQETQYF.

V gene TRBV27 combines with J gene TRBJ2-6; D remains ambiguous. V was clipped by 4 bases and J by 3 bases, with 4 bases between them. The CDR3 loop spans 13 amino acids. Germline values: CDR1 MNHEY, CDR2 SMNVEV (reference sequence). CDR3 sequence: CASSWGGANVLTF. The CDR3 nucleotides read TGTGCCAGCAGTTGGGGTGGGGCCAACGTCCTGACTTTC.

This clonotype was counted a few times. The V gene is TRBV28, the J gene TRBJ2-7; 10 bases line up with TRBD1. The CDR3 has 14 residues. CDR1 MDHEN and CDR2 SYDVKM come from the germline V gene. Trimming took 4 bases from V and 3 from J; bases not matched to a gene: 3. The CDR3 DNA is TGTGCCAGCAGTTCGGACAGGGGGGGCTACGAGCAGTACTTC. Protein product: CASSSDRGGYEQYF. Combining the CDR3 with reference TRBV28 and TRBJ2-7 gives the whole variable domain DVKVTQSSRYLVKRTGEKVFLECVQDMDHENMFWYRQDPGLGLRLIYFSYDVKMKEKGDIPEGYSVSREKKERFSLILESASTNQTSMYLCASSSDRGGYEQYFGPGTRLTVT.

The J gene is TRBJ2-1, the V gene TRBV9; D tentatively fits TRBD1 or TRBD2 (5 bases each). The CDR3 length is 14 residues. V was shortened by 0 bases and J by 7 bases, with 11 bases between the two germline ends. The germline CDR1 and CDR2 sequences are SGDLS and YYNGEE. Here the CDR3 DNA reads TGTGCCAGCAGCGTAGCAGGGACGGGGAATGAGCAGTTCTTC. Protein product: CASSVAGTGNEQFF.

The table lists this clonotype with a few counts. The V and J genes are TRBV4-3 and TRBJ1-1; the D is unclear. The CDR3 length is 13 residues. The V end was cut by 1 base, the J end by 1 base, with 4 bases between. The germline gives CDR1 LGHNA, CDR2 YSLEER. This CDR3 is CASSQAQNTEAFF. DNA of the CDR3: TGCGCCAGCAGCCAAGCTCAGAACACTGAAGCTTTCTTT.

The chain uses TRBV10-3 and TRBJ2-3; D may be TRBD2 (5 bases). The CDR3 has 16 residues. The germline CDR1 and CDR2 sequences are ENHRY and SYGVKD. V was trimmed by 6 bases and J by 0 bases, leaving 16 bases between them. Written as DNA, the CDR3 is TGTGCCATCAGCCCCGTCCGGGGTGAGAGCACAGATACGCAGTATTTT. The encoded protein is CAISPVRGESTDTQYF.

The sample holds a few counts of this clonotype. The V call is TRBV25-1, the J call TRBJ2-5; the D gene could be TRBD1 or TRBD2 (5 bases each). Germline V gives CDR1 MGHDK, CDR2 SYGVNS. Trimming stripped 6 bases from V and 5 bases from J, with 19 bases between. The CDR3 spans 15 residues. CDR3 sequence (DNA): TGTGCCAGCAGCCCTCTCGGGACGTGGGGGGAGACCCAGTACTTC. It specifies CASSPLGTWGETQYF.

This clonotype showed up just a few times. This rearrangement joins TRBV7-2 to TRBJ2-3; 10 bases align to TRBD2. In germline, CDR1 is SGHTA, CDR2 FQGNSA. The CDR3 has 16 amino acids. Trimming took 5 bases from V and 1 from J; bases not matched to a gene: 6. CDR3 in amino acids: CASSPLGTSGTDTQYF. The DNA for the CDR3 is TGTGCCAGCAGCCCATTAGGGACTAGCGGCACAGATACGCAGTATTTT.

The CDR3 DNA follows: TGCAGCGTTAGCCCAGGGGTGGACTATGGCTACACCTTC. Translating it yields CSVSPGVDYGYTF. The genes are TRBV29-1 and TRBJ1-2, with D possibly TRBD1 on 6 matching bases. This CDR3 is 13 amino acids long. CDR1 is SQVTM and CDR2 is ANQGSEA in the germline V gene. V was clipped by 5 bases and J by 3 bases, with 13 bases between them.

This clonotype was found a few times. The V gene is TRBV28, the J gene TRBJ1-1; TRBD1 matches 8 bases. Germline V lookup: CDR1 MDHEN, CDR2 SYDVKM. The V and J ends lost 4 bases and 10 bases, in that order; junction bases with no gene match: 14. The CDR3 is made up of 15 amino acids. CDR3 nucleotide sequence: TGTGCCAGCAGTTCGCCTATGCAGGGGGCGAGTGGAGCTTTCTTT. Translated, it gives CASSSPMQGASGAFF.

J is TRBJ2-3 and V is TRBV28, with 12 bases fitting TRBD2. Germline loops: CDR1 MDHEN, CDR2 SYDVKM. V was pared by 3 bases and J by 3 bases, with 7 bases of the junction left unmatched. The CDR3 is 17 residues long. The CDR3 loop reads CASSFFASGRGTDTQYF. The CDR3 DNA reads as TGTGCCAGCAGTTTTTTCGCTAGCGGGAGGGGGACAGATACGCAGTATTTT.

The chain recombines TRBV5-1 with TRBJ2-4, with 10 nucleotides matching TRBD2. The germline V gene encodes CDR1 SGHRS and CDR2 YFSETQ. Trimming cost V 2 bases and J 6 bases; bases outside gene matches: 8. The CDR3 is 16 amino acids. CDR3 sequence (DNA): TGCGCCAGCAGCTTTGGGATAGCGGGAGGAGGAAACATTCAGTACTTC. It is translated as CASSFGIAGGGNIQYF.

This clonotype has at least ten counts. The chain carries TRBV9 and TRBJ1-5; 7 nucleotides align to TRBD1. The CDR3 runs to 15 residues. Trimming at V came to 0 bases and at J to 5 bases, leaving 5 bases not matched to a gene. Germline lookup yields CDR1 SGDLS and CDR2 YYNGEE. In nucleotides, the CDR3 is TGTGCCAGCAGCGTAGGACAGGGAGGAGATCAGCCCCAGCATTTT. Protein product: CASSVGQGGDQPQHF.

This rearrangement joins TRBV28 to TRBJ2-3; the D is unclear. This CDR3 has 13 residues. CDR1 MDHEN and CDR2 SYDVKM come from the germline V gene. Trimming shortened V by 6 bases and J by 3 bases, and 10 bases separated the two germline ends. CDR3 sequence reads: CASSQPATDTQYF. The CDR3 DNA is TGTGCCAGCAGCCAACCAGCGACAGATACGCAGTATTTT.